Listed here are 17 T cell receptor beta chains from one sample, sequenced in a study of blood T cell repertoires in COVID-19. Only in-frame clones appear in the TCRdb table, and some are missing; sequencing was by immunoSEQ multiplex PCR. This sample has roughly 150,000 clones; 86% occur once, and the top ten carry around 4.5%. The specimen sequenced was PBMCs or T cells enriched from blood (not recorded which). Receptors originate from a man aged 45 to 65 who had recovered from COVID-19.

This rearrangement joins TRBV6-5 to TRBJ1-4; D is perhaps TRBD1 (5 bases). The CDR3 is 14 residues long. Per the germline V gene, CDR1 is MNHEY and CDR2 is SVGAGI. Between the trimmed V and J ends, which lost 4 bases and 2 bases, there was a span of 8 bases. The CDR3 nucleotides are TGTGCCAGCAGTTCCCAGGGTACTAATGAAAAACTGTTTTTT. It encodes CASSSQGTNEKLFF.

The chain has TRBV4-2 and TRBJ2-1; tentative D call: TRBD2 (6 bases). Looked up from germline, CDR1 is LGHNA and CDR2 is YNFKEQ. The CDR3 covers 16 residues. The V end was cut by 6 bases, the J end by 8 bases, with 23 bases between. The DNA for the CDR3 is TGTGCCAGCAGTCGAGATGGTGTCGGGGGTGGGGATGAGCAGTTCTTC. Its protein is CASSRDGVGGGDEQFF.

V gene TRBV6-2 or TRBV6-3 combines with J gene TRBJ1-1; 8 positions match TRBD1. V dropped 2 bases and J dropped 4; count of bases not matched to a gene: 12. CDR1 and CDR2 (germline): MNHEY, SVGEGT. CDR3 size: 17 residues. CDR3: CASSYPTPRTGSTEAFF. The DNA for the CDR3 is TGTGCCAGCAGTTACCCCACACCTAGGACAGGGAGCACTGAAGCTTTCTTT.

V gene TRBV30 combines with J gene TRBJ1-3, with unresolved D. CDR3 size: 12 residues. Germline loops: CDR1 GTSNPN, CDR2 SVGIG (reference sequence). Trimming left V 2 bases short and J 4 bases short, with 6 bases between. CDR3 nucleotide sequence: TGTGCCTGGAGTTCACAGGGAAACACCATATATTTT. Its translation is CAWSSQGNTIYF.

This chain joins TRBV2 and TRBJ2-1, with 11 bases aligning to TRBD2. V trimming: 6 bases; J trimming: 11 bases; junction bases outside the gene matches: 6. In germline, CDR1 is SNHLY, CDR2 FYNNEI. This CDR3 spans 13 amino acids. The CDR3 is CASRPTTSGKQFF. CDR3 bases: TGTGCCAGCAGGCCTACGACTAGCGGGAAGCAGTTCTTC.

This chain joins TRBV30 and TRBJ1-3; no clear D gene. V was trimmed by 7 bases and J by 0 bases, leaving 16 bases between them. The CDR3 runs 15 residues. Per germline, CDR1 GTSNPN and CDR2 SVGIG (reference sequence). In DNA, the CDR3 is TGTGCCTCTACGACCGGTACTAGCTCTGGAAACACCATATATTTT. As protein: CASTTGTSSGNTIYF.

The chain carries TRBV7-2 and TRBJ1-1; D is undetermined. The CDR3 has 15 amino acids. The germline CDR1 and CDR2 sequences are SGHTA and FQGNSA. Trimming removed 2 bases from V and 0 bases from J, with 10 bases in between. The CDR3 nucleotides read TGTGCCAGCAGCTTAAATCGGCGGGTGAACACTGAAGCTTTCTTT. Translated, it gives CASSLNRRVNTEAFF.

The V and J genes are TRBV7-8 and TRBJ1-4; maybe TRBD1 (6 bases). CDR3 length equals 15 residues. The germline V and J ends were trimmed by 5 bases and 4 bases, with 14 bases remaining between them. CDR1 is SGHVS, CDR2 FQNEAQ, per germline. CDR3 in amino acids: CASSLILQGNEKLFF. In DNA, the CDR3 is TGTGCCAGCAGCCTCATTTTACAGGGTAATGAAAAACTGTTTTTT. Full variable domain (outside the CDR3, taken from reference TRBV7-8 and TRBJ1-4): GAGVSQSPRYKVAKRGQDVALRCDPISGHVSLFWYQQALGQGPEFLTYFQNEAQLDKSGLPSDRFFAERPEGSVSTLKIQRTQQEDSAVYLCASSLILQGNEKLFFGSGTQLSVL.

The chain carries TRBV5-4 and TRBJ2-3; 12 nucleotides line up with TRBD1. CDR1 and CDR2 from the germline V gene are SGHNT and YYREEE (reference sequence). The V gene end was trimmed by 4 bases and the J gene end by 3 bases; junction bases not matched to a gene: 9. The CDR3 extends over 17 amino acids. Written as DNA, the CDR3 is TGTGCCAGCAGCCGGGGACAGGGGGCTTTCATAACAGATACGCAGTATTTT. Translated, it gives CASSRGQGAFITDTQYF.

The genes are TRBV11-3 and TRBJ1-1; the D is unclear. The CDR3 totals 13 residues. CDR1 SGHNT and CDR2 YENEEA come from the germline V gene. V dropped 5 bases and J dropped 5 bases, with 12 bases sitting between them. The CDR3 region is CASSTASGTEAFF. The CDR3 region has the DNA TGTGCCAGCAGCACAGCCTCGGGGACTGAAGCTTTCTTT.

This chain joins TRBV7-8 and TRBJ1-5; 7 nucleotides line up with TRBD1. CDR1 is SGHVS, CDR2 FQNEAQ, per germline. The CDR3 length is 13 residues. Trimming at V came to 1 base and at J to 7 bases, leaving 1 base not matched to a gene. DNA for the CDR3: TGTGCCAGCAGCTTAGGACAGGGCCAGCCCCAGCATTTT. It encodes CASSLGQGQPQHF.

This clone has just one count. The rearrangement uses TRBV2 and TRBJ1-5; 10 positions match TRBD1. Trimming took 7 bases from V and 4 from J; bases not matched to a gene: 4. Germline CDR1 SNHLY, CDR2 FYNNEI. The CDR3 runs to 14 residues. CDR3 in DNA: TGTGCCAGCATACGGGACAGGGGTAATCAGCCCCAGCATTTT. It specifies CASIRDRGNQPQHF.

The V and J genes are TRBV21-1 and TRBJ2-5; the DNA was not used to check the table's D call, TRBD1. TRBV21-1 is a documented pseudogene. The CDR3 is 12 amino acids. CDR3 loop: CASSKAAWTQYF. In nucleotides, the CDR3 is TGTGCCAGCAGCAAAGCGGCCTGGACCCAGTACTTC.

The chain carries TRBV11-2 and TRBJ1-5; 8 nucleotides agree with TRBD1. Germline CDR1 and CDR2: SGHAT and FQNNGV. Trimming took 2 bases from V and 9 from J; bases not matched to a gene: 6. This CDR3 spans 14 amino acids. In DNA form, the CDR3 reads TGTGCCAGCAGCTTACGACAGGGGAAGGGGCCCCAGCATTTT. Protein sequence: CASSLRQGKGPQHF. The full variable domain, in which reference TRBV11-2 and TRBJ1-5 provide the parts outside the CDR3, is EAGVAQSPRYKIIEKRQSVAFWCNPISGHATLYWYQQILGQGPKLLIQFQNNGVVDDSQLPKDRFSAERLKGVDSTLKIQPAKLEDSAVYLCASSLRQGKGPQHFGDGTRLSIL.

The chain links TRBV18 to TRBJ2-7; 9 nucleotides agree with TRBD1. V shed 4 bases and J 3 bases; nucleotides not matched to a gene: 7. This CDR3 has 15 amino acids. The germline CDR1 and CDR2 sequences are KGHSH and LQKENI. The CDR3 DNA reads as TGTGCCAGCTCACTGGGACAGGGAGTCCTCTACGAGCAGTACTTC. Its translation: CASSLGQGVLYEQYF. The full variable domain, completed using reference TRBV18 and TRBJ2-7, is NAGVMQNPRHLVRRRGQEARLRCSPMKGHSHVYWYRQLPEEGLKFMVYLQKENIIDESGMPKERFSAEFPKEGPSILRIQQVVRGDSAAYFCASSLGQGVLYEQYFGPGTRLTVT.

Here the CDR3 reads CASSPGQGNTQPQHF. CDR3 nucleotides: TGTGCCAGCTCACCGGGACAGGGGAATACTCAGCCCCAGCATTTT. The chain combines TRBV18 with TRBJ1-5; the match to TRBD1 covers 10 bases. CDR1 KGHSH and CDR2 LQKENI come from the germline V gene. V was pared by 3 bases and J by 6 bases, with 5 bases of the junction left unmatched. CDR3 length: 15 amino acids.

The rearrangement links TRBV15 to TRBJ1-2; D gene ambiguous. This CDR3 is 13 amino acids long. Germline assignment: CDR1 LNHNV and CDR2 YYDKDF (reference sequence). V was shortened by 0 bases and J by 6 bases, with 8 bases between the two germline ends. The CDR3 spells CATSRDQADGYTF. DNA for the CDR3: TGTGCCACCAGCAGAGATCAAGCGGATGGCTACACCTTC. The full variable domain, completed using reference TRBV15 and TRBJ1-2, is DAMVIQNPRYQVTQFGKPVTLSCSQTLNHNVMYWYQQKSSQAPKLLFHYYDKDFNNEADTPDNFQSRRPNTSFCFLDIRSPGLGDTAMYLCATSRDQADGYTFGSGTRLTVV.